This T cell receptor beta chain was documented in a study of TIL therapy for anti-PD-1-resistant metastatic lung cancer. Across the whole study: Tumors were harvested before any PD-1/PD-L1 blockade. Tumors carried a median 1.5 non-synonymous mutations per megabase. Study observations and caveats: TIL clonotype persistence in blood showed no apparent association with response.

As regards this clone: What it binds is not known.

The V gene lost 2 bases and the J gene lost 9 bases, with 10 bases spanning the gap. CDR3 size: 12 residues. Germline V CDR1 and CDR2: ENHRY, SYGVKD. The time point was: pre-treatment sample, taken before nivolumab and TIL therapy. The libraries were made with immunoSEQ v3. The repertoire was sequenced with immunoSEQ multiplex PCR; TCRdb's copy has only in-frame clones and lacks some. This table has about 15,000 clones, 86% appearing once. The sample was blood, taken at baseline. The clonotype originates from a person between 25 and 80 years old with non-small cell lung cancer. The chain recombines TRBV10-3 with TRBJ1-2; D unresolved. DNA of the CDR3: TGTGCCATCAGTGAGACTCAGAGGAGCTACACCTTC. Translated, it gives CAISETQRSYTF.